This TCR beta chain was identified in a study of vaccination and CD4 T cells after COVID-19. The sample's treatment: approximately 10-day PBMC culture with coronavirus spike peptide pools or control peptides (ViraFEST assay). With the Oncomine TCR Beta short-read assay, DNA from cultured CD4+ T cells was sequenced. TCRdb independently ran MiXCR on the PCR reads; one entry per CDR3 protein. The sample has around 21,000 distinct CDR3 sequences, around half seen once. Germline assignment: CDR1 LNHNV and CDR2 YYDKDF (reference sequence). The CDR3 has 14 residues. Trimming took off 1 base at V and 5 bases at J, with 8 bases between the two ends. As regards this clonotype: The target antigen is unknown.

The chain links TRBV15 to TRBJ1-4; no clear D gene. The source material was CD4+ T cells from blood, cultured in vitro. This TCR was sampled from a human donor who had recovered from COVID-19. DNA of the CDR3: TGTGCCACCAGCAGAGGGGCAAGGAATGAAAAACTGTTTTTT. Translating it yields CATSRGARNEKLFF.